The rows below give T cell receptor beta chains drawn from one sample of a study of blood T cell repertoires in COVID-19. Sequencing was performed with immunoSEQ multiplex PCR; in TCRdb, only in-frame clones are kept and a portion is missing. The repertoire holds 95,000 to 120,000 clones, with roughly 82% as singletons. The sequenced material came from peripheral blood. All receptors derive from a woman aged 40 to 50 with acute or convalescent COVID-19. The CDR3 runs from the conserved cysteine through the conserved F or W. The D gene is left open where the match is weak. Rows give clone size only sometimes, using once, few, many, or a class for an expanded clone.

>TRBV9|TRBJ2-6|TRBD1|once
CASSPMTGTVSGANVLTF
TGTGCCAGCAGCCCAATGACAGGGACGGTCTCTGGGGCCAACGTCCTGACTTTC
>TRBV5-4|TRBJ2-7|TRBD2|-
CASSLEISGGASEQYF
TGTGCCAGCAGCTTGGAAATCAGCGGGGGGGCCAGCGAGCAGTACTTC
>TRBV24-1|TRBJ2-2|TRBD2|few
CATSDYRTSGGTGELFF
TGTGCCACCAGTGATTATCGGACTAGCGGGGGGACCGGGGAGCTGTTTTTT
>TRBV9|TRBJ2-1|TRBD2|-
CASSPLAGSDNEQFF
TGTGCCAGCAGCCCTCTAGCGGGGTCCGACAATGAGCAGTTCTTC
>TRBV4-1|TRBJ1-1|-|-
CASSQGARNTEAFF
TGCGCCAGCAGCCAAGGGGCCAGGAACACTGAAGCTTTCTTT
>TRBV19|TRBJ2-1|TRBD2|-
CASSIDSSGGATEQFF
TGTGCCAGTAGTATAGATTCTAGCGGGGGGGCCACTGAGCAGTTCTTC
>TRBV4-2|TRBJ2-4|TRBD1|-
CASSQMTGVNIQYF
TGTGCCAGCAGCCAGATGACAGGGGTTAACATTCAGTACTTC
>TRBV11-2|TRBJ1-1|-|-
CASSSLLLKINTEAFF
TGTGCCAGCAGCTCCCTACTGTTAAAGATTAACACTGAAGCTTTCTTT
>TRBV2|TRBJ1-2|TRBD1|-
CASTLLTGTGASGYTF
TGTGCCAGCACCTTACTAACCGGGACAGGGGCGTCTGGCTACACCTTC
>TRBV7-7|TRBJ2-7|-|-
CASSLERDFYEQYF
TGTGCCAGCAGCTTAGAGAGAGACTTCTACGAGCAGTACTTC
>TRBV7-8|TRBJ2-1|-|-
CASSGRVVGGNEQFF
TGTGCCAGCAGCGGAAGAGTTGTCGGGGGAAATGAGCAGTTCTTC
>TRBV5-1|TRBJ1-1|-|-
CASSLLFRQAMNTEAFF
TGCGCCAGCAGCTTGCTCTTCCGACAGGCCATGAACACTGAAGCTTTCTTT
>TRBV29-1|TRBJ2-7|-|-
CSVGLGQTGEQYF
TGCAGCGTTGGCCTCGGACAAACGGGTGAGCAGTACTTC
>TRBV30|TRBJ1-6|TRBD1|-
CAWSSSDRGHWDDSPLHF
TGTGCCTGGAGTTCCTCGGACAGGGGGCATTGGGATGATTCACCCCTCCACTTT
>TRBV6-5|TRBJ2-2|TRBD1|-
CASSFYRGNTGELFF
TGTGCCAGCAGTTTCTACAGGGGAAACACCGGGGAGCTGTTTTTT
>TRBV10-3|TRBJ1-1|-|-
CAISESPAEAFF
TGTGCCATCAGTGAGTCGCCGGCTGAAGCTTTCTTT
>TRBV5-5|TRBJ1-2|TRBD1|-
CASSQGQGVPGYTF
TGTGCCAGCAGCCAAGGACAGGGAGTCCCTGGCTACACCTTC
>TRBV18|TRBJ1-5|-|-
CASSTASPGVGQPQHF
TGTGCCAGCTCAACCGCGTCGCCGGGTGTAGGACAGCCCCAGCATTTT
>TRBV15|TRBJ1-5|TRBD1|-
CATSRDLGQRIANQPQHF
TGTGCCACCAGCAGAGATTTGGGACAGAGGATAGCAAATCAGCCCCAGCATTTT
>TRBV5-1|TRBJ2-5|-|few
CASSLATGRQTQYF
TGCGCCAGCAGCTTGGCGACAGGGAGGCAGACCCAGTACTTC
>TRBV15|TRBJ2-5|-|-
CATSRVQGQETQYF
TGTGCCACCAGCAGAGTTCAGGGCCAAGAGACCCAGTACTTC
>TRBV18|TRBJ2-5|-|-
CASSPTTGEETQYF
TGTGCCAGCTCACCGACGACCGGAGAAGAGACCCAGTACTTC
>TRBV7-7|TRBJ2-2|TRBD2|few
CASSQGLAYLGTGELFF
TGTGCCAGCAGCCAGGGACTAGCCTACCTAGGCACCGGGGAGCTGTTTTTT
>TRBV19|TRBJ2-2|TRBD2|-
CASIPTSGGAGELFF
TGTGCCAGTATACCGACTAGCGGGGGCGCCGGGGAGCTGTTTTTT
>TRBV5-6|TRBJ1-5|-|-
CASSFLNQPQHF
TGTGCCAGCAGCTTTCTTAATCAGCCCCAGCATTTT